These 23 T cell receptor beta chains share one sample of origin, sequenced in a study of blood T cell repertoires in COVID-19. Here immunoSEQ multiplex PCR was the method, and the copy in TCRdb shows in-frame clones only, minus some. This repertoire shows tens of thousands of clones, roughly 90% found once; its top ten account for less than 45%. Specimen: peripheral blood. The receptors here all came from a man in his sixties with active or convalescent COVID-19.

The chain couples TRBV5-1 to TRBJ2-3; TRBD2 might be the D (6 bases). The germline gives CDR1 SGHRS, CDR2 YFSETQ. V was clipped by 1 base and J by 5 bases, with 11 bases between them. The CDR3 contains 14 residues. The CDR3 region is CASSLTNGGDTQYF. DNA for the CDR3: TGCGCCAGCAGCTTGACTAACGGGGGAGATACGCAGTATTTT.

The J gene is TRBJ1-2, the V gene TRBV3-1 (or the pseudogene TRBV3-2); tentative D call: TRBD1 (6 bases). CDR3 length: 12 residues. The germline CDR1 and CDR2 sequences are LGHDT and YNNKEL (reference sequence). The germline V and J ends were trimmed by 4 bases and 6 bases, with 9 bases remaining between them. CDR3 sequence: CASSPHRDGYTF. In DNA form, the CDR3 reads TGTGCCAGCAGCCCACACAGGGATGGCTACACCTTC.

The J gene is TRBJ2-3, the V gene TRBV7-2, with 8 bases aligning to TRBD2. Trimming at V came to 2 bases and at J to 0 bases, leaving 4 bases not matched to a gene. Germline values: CDR1 SGHTA, CDR2 FQGNSA. The CDR3 length is 16 residues. The CDR3 region has the DNA TGTGCCAGCAGCTTAAGGAGCGGGGGAAGCACAGATACGCAGTATTTT. This encodes CASSLRSGGSTDTQYF.

The rearrangement uses TRBV6-6 and TRBJ2-5; a weak D match, TRBD2 (6 bases). The CDR3 length is 15 residues. The V end was cut by 5 bases, the J end by 1 base, with 14 bases between. CDR1 is MNHNY and CDR2 is SVGAGI in the germline V gene (reference sequence). CDR3 sequence reads: CASSQALARQETQYF. The CDR3 region has the DNA TGTGCCAGCAGTCAGGCACTAGCACGCCAAGAGACCCAGTACTTC.

V usage is TRBV24-1 and J usage is TRBJ1-2, with 9 bases aligning to TRBD1. The CDR3 extends over 16 amino acids. Germline CDR1 reads KGHDR; CDR2 reads SFDVKD. The J segment lost 2 bases and the V segment lost 4 bases, leaving 7 bases of the junction unmatched. CDR3 protein: CATSDPKGTGNYGYTF. The CDR3 nucleotides are TGTGCCACCAGTGACCCCAAAGGGACAGGGAACTATGGCTACACCTTC.

This clone was observed a single time. V usage is TRBV28 and J usage is TRBJ2-1; TRBD2 might be the D (5 bases). The germline CDR1 and CDR2 sequences are MDHEN and SYDVKM. Trimming removed 6 bases at V and 12 bases at J, with 12 bases between. This CDR3 has 11 residues. The CDR3 nucleotides are TGTGCCAGCAGCTCGTCAGGAGGGCAGTTCTTC. Amino acids: CASSSSGGQFF.

V gene TRBV7-2 combines with J gene TRBJ2-2; 8 positions match TRBD2. CDR3 length equals 15 residues. CDR1 SGHTA and CDR2 FQGNSA come from the germline V gene. Trimming cost V 6 bases and J 7 bases; bases outside gene matches: 10. The CDR3 DNA reads TGTGCCAGCAGTTCGGGGGGGCCTCCTTACGGGGAGCTGTTTTTT. Residues: CASSSGGPPYGELFF.

The rearrangement joins TRBV3-1 (or the pseudogene TRBV3-2) to TRBJ2-5, with D maybe TRBD1 (6 bases). Trimming left V 4 bases short and J 3 bases short, with 12 bases between. Germline CDR1 LGHDT, CDR2 YNNKEL (reference sequence). The CDR3 loop spans 14 amino acids. The CDR3 DNA reads TGTGCCAGCAGCCTACTGGACAGCGAAGAGACCCAGTACTTC. The encoded protein is CASSLLDSEETQYF.

V is TRBV3-1 (or the pseudogene TRBV3-2) and J is TRBJ2-1, with D perhaps matching TRBD2 (6 bases). Germline V CDR1 and CDR2: LGHDT, YNNKEL (reference sequence). The CDR3 totals 16 residues. With 4 bases removed from V and 4 bases from J, the gap between germline ends came to 17 bases. This CDR3 reads CASSPPGGAAYNEQFF. The DNA for the CDR3 is TGTGCCAGCAGCCCCCCCGGCGGGGCGGCATACAATGAGCAGTTCTTC.

V and J are TRBV2 and TRBJ2-7; 7 bases are a match to TRBD1. Germline V gene lookup returns CDR1 SNHLY and CDR2 FYNNEI. The CDR3 has 13 amino acids. The V gene end was trimmed by 8 bases and the J gene end by 5 bases; junction bases not matched to a gene: 9. DNA for the CDR3: TGTGCCAGCTCCCTCCAGGGGGTTAACGAGCAGTACTTC. Translated, it gives CASSLQGVNEQYF.

This chain joins TRBV7-3 and TRBJ2-3; TRBD2 aligns across 8 bases. Germline V gene sequence: CDR1 SGHTA, CDR2 FQGTGA. With 4 bases clipped from V and 8 bases from J, the junction kept 5 bases outside the gene matches. The CDR3 length is 13 residues. This CDR3 reads CASSSTSGGTQYF. As DNA, the CDR3 is TGTGCCAGCAGCTCCACTAGCGGTGGTACGCAGTATTTT.

The chain joins TRBV24-1 to TRBJ1-2, with D perhaps matching TRBD1 (5 bases). Germline V gene sequence: CDR1 KGHDR, CDR2 SFDVKD. The CDR3 consists of 12 residues. Trimming took off 6 bases at V and 2 bases at J, with 6 bases between the two ends. The CDR3 spells CATSSGNYGYTF. The CDR3 bases are TGTGCCACCAGTTCAGGGAACTATGGCTACACCTTC.

V and J are TRBV27 and TRBJ1-2, with 11 bases lining up with TRBD1. Losses at the gene ends were 8 bases for V and 8 bases for J; bases not matched to a gene: 10. Germline V gives CDR1 MNHEY, CDR2 SMNVEV (reference sequence). The CDR3 totals 14 residues. For the CDR3, the DNA is TGTGCCAGCGGGATCCGGGACAGGGGGTTGGGCTACACCTTC. As protein: CASGIRDRGLGYTF.

The V gene is TRBV9, the J gene TRBJ1-1; TRBD1 might be the D (5 bases). Germline CDR1 and CDR2: SGDLS and YYNGEE. With 4 bases removed from V and 6 bases from J, the gap between germline ends came to 16 bases. This CDR3 is built from 14 residues. The CDR3 sequence is CASSPQGWGAEAFF. The CDR3 DNA reads as TGTGCCAGCAGCCCGCAGGGATGGGGCGCTGAAGCTTTCTTT.

This clone came up once. V usage is TRBV5-8 and J usage is TRBJ2-4; D may be TRBD2 (5 bases). Trimming took off 0 bases at V and 6 bases at J, with 13 bases between the two ends. This CDR3 comprises 15 residues. CDR1 and CDR2 from the germline V gene are SGHTS and YDEGEE. CDR3 residues: CASSLAPYRGNIQYF. The CDR3 nucleotides read TGTGCCAGCAGCTTGGCCCCCTACCGGGGAAACATTCAGTACTTC.

The chain has TRBV5-1 and TRBJ1-5, with 7 bases matching TRBD1. The CDR3 is 16 residues long. V dropped 5 bases and J dropped 0; count of bases not matched to a gene: 8. Looked up from germline, CDR1 is SGHRS and CDR2 is YFSETQ. For the CDR3, the DNA is TGCGCCAGCAGAAAGGGGACAGACCATAGCAATCAGCCCCAGCATTTT. Translating it yields CASRKGTDHSNQPQHF.

This sequence joins TRBV11-2 and TRBJ2-1; tentative D call: TRBD2 (6 bases). The CDR3 covers 16 residues. The V end lost 5 bases, the J end lost 9 bases, and 23 bases lay between the germline ends. The germline gives CDR1 SGHAT, CDR2 FQNNGV. CDR3 loop: CASSGRRDLGMGEQFF. DNA of the CDR3: TGTGCCAGCAGCGGACGGCGGGACCTCGGGATGGGTGAGCAGTTCTTC.

The chain links TRBV5-1 to TRBJ2-1; 8 bases match TRBD2. CDR3 length equals 15 residues. With V trimmed by 4 bases and J by 4 bases, 7 bases remained unmatched. Per germline, CDR1 SGHRS and CDR2 YFSETQ. The CDR3 coding sequence is TGCGCCAGCAGCATTGGGGCGGGAGGTTACAATGAGCAGTTCTTC. Its protein product is CASSIGAGGYNEQFF. Based on the CDR3 plus reference TRBV5-1 and TRBJ2-1, the full variable domain is KAGVTQTPRYLIKTRGQQVTLSCSPISGHRSVSWYQQTPGQGLQFLFEYFSETQRNKGNFPGRFSGRQFSNSRSEMNVSTLELGDSALYLCASSIGAGGYNEQFFGPGTRLTVL.

The rearrangement uses TRBV28 and TRBJ1-5; 7 positions match TRBD1. The CDR3 runs 13 residues. V gave up 6 bases and J gave up 6 bases; unmatched junction bases: 5. Germline CDR1 is MDHEN and CDR2 is SYDVKM. CDR3 in amino acids: CASSTGTAQPQHF. The DNA of the CDR3 is TGTGCCAGCAGCACCGGGACAGCTCAGCCCCAGCATTTT.

This chain joins TRBV9 and TRBJ2-1; the match to TRBD2 covers 9 bases. V was clipped by 4 bases and J by 9 bases; unmatched bases: 8. Germline CDR1 reads SGDLS; CDR2 reads YYNGEE. The CDR3 is made up of 14 amino acids. CDR3 in amino acids: CASSLAGSWLEQFF. The DNA for the CDR3 is TGTGCCAGCAGCCTAGCGGGATCGTGGCTTGAGCAGTTCTTC.

This chain uses TRBV12-5 with TRBJ1-5; no reliable D call. Germline values: CDR1 LGHNT, CDR2 FRNRAP. This CDR3 has 12 amino acids. Trimming stripped 4 bases from V and 9 bases from J, with 10 bases between. In DNA form, the CDR3 reads TGTGCTAGTGGTTCGGACTTTCGGCCCCAGCATTTT. It specifies CASGSDFRPQHF. The full variable domain, in which reference TRBV12-5 and TRBJ1-5 provide the parts outside the CDR3, is DARVTQTPRHKVTEMGQEVTMRCQPILGHNTVFWYRQTMMQGLELLAYFRNRAPLDDSGMPKDRFSAEMPDATLATLKIQPSEPRDSAVYFCASGSDFRPQHFGDGTRLSIL.

This chain links TRBV5-1 with TRBJ2-1; 7 nucleotides agree with TRBD2. The V gene end was trimmed by 4 bases and the J gene end by 2 bases; junction bases not matched to a gene: 12. The germline gives CDR1 SGHRS, CDR2 YFSETQ. The CDR3 runs to 17 residues. In DNA, the CDR3 is TGCGCCAGCAGCCCCCCGAGGTTCGGGAGGACCTACAATGAGCAGTTCTTC. Protein product: CASSPPRFGRTYNEQFF.

V usage is TRBV10-1 and J usage is TRBJ2-7; D may be TRBD2 (5 bases). The CDR3 is 14 amino acids. The V end lost 6 bases, the J end lost 0 bases, and 12 bases lay between the germline ends. Germline V gives CDR1 WNHNN, CDR2 SYGVQD (reference sequence). DNA of the CDR3: TGCGCCAGCAGCACTAACCGGGGCTCCTACGAGCAGTACTTC. As protein: CASSTNRGSYEQYF.